Following are 22 T cell receptor beta chains from one sample sequenced in a study of lymphopenia after photon versus proton radiotherapy. Sequencing was performed with immunoSEQ multiplex PCR; in TCRdb, only in-frame clones are kept and a portion is missing. In the table there are around 150,000 clones, around 85% of which are singletons. This specimen was peripheral blood, taken from a patient treated with photon-based radiotherapy. These receptors came from a man aged 50-59 years with gastric cancer.

This chain uses TRBV7-2 with TRBJ1-3; D might be TRBD1 (6 bases). The germline V and J ends were trimmed by 1 base and 4 bases, with 14 bases remaining between them. The CDR3 loop spans 16 amino acids. Germline V CDR1 and CDR2: SGHTA, FQGNSA. CDR3 sequence reads: CASSLGPTGLGNTIYF. The CDR3, as DNA: TGTGCCAGCAGCTTAGGGCCAACAGGGTTAGGAAACACCATATATTTT.

This chain uses TRBV11-2 with TRBJ1-1; D is unresolved. The germline V gene encodes CDR1 SGHAT and CDR2 FQNNGV. CDR3 length: 16 amino acids. Trimming removed 6 bases from V and 0 bases from J, with 17 bases in between. CDR3 bases: TGTGCCAGCAGGCGCGGAAGGGAGTCTGTGAACACTGAAGCTTTCTTT. Translation: CASRRGRESVNTEAFF.

This chain uses TRBV15 with TRBJ2-3; D is unclear. Deletions cut 3 bases from V and 0 bases from J, with 16 bases between. The germline CDR1 and CDR2 sequences are LNHNV and YYDKDF (reference sequence). The CDR3 spans 17 residues. Written as DNA, the CDR3 is TGTGCCACCAGCAGGGAGAACAACCCGTGGAGCACAGATACGCAGTATTTT. Residues: CATSRENNPWSTDTQYF.

CDR3 residues: CASSPGQGPTNEKLFF. CDR3 nucleotides: TGTGCCAGCAGTCCCGGACAGGGGCCAACTAATGAAAAACTGTTTTTT. The V and J genes are TRBV27 and TRBJ1-4, with 9 bases matching TRBD1. Germline V gene lookup returns CDR1 MNHEY and CDR2 SMNVEV (reference sequence). This CDR3 comprises 16 residues. Trimming at V came to 5 bases and at J to 0 bases, leaving 4 bases not matched to a gene.

This clone was detected only once. The V gene is TRBV5-5, the J gene TRBJ2-7; unclear D gene. Germline V gene lookup returns CDR1 SGHKS and CDR2 YYEKEE (reference sequence). Between the trimmed V and J ends, which lost 7 bases and 3 bases, there was a span of 29 bases. This CDR3 region has 18 residues. DNA for the CDR3: TGTGCCAGCGCGCTTGAGTCTGGGGTCCCAAGGATGGGCTACGAGCAGTACTTC. Protein: CASALESGVPRMGYEQYF.

The chain has TRBV19 and TRBJ1-2, with TRBD1 identical over 12 bases. The CDR3 runs to 15 residues. Per the germline V gene, CDR1 is LNHDA and CDR2 is SQIVND (reference sequence). J gave up 4 bases and V 5 bases, and 5 bases lay outside the gene matches. The CDR3 here is CASSPGTGGVYGYTF. In nucleotides, the CDR3 is TGTGCCAGTAGTCCTGGGACAGGGGGCGTCTATGGCTACACCTTC.

The V call is TRBV4-3, the J call TRBJ1-4; weak D call: TRBD1 (6 bases). The CDR3 consists of 18 residues. V was trimmed by 0 bases and J by 6 bases, leaving 20 bases between them. Germline-derived CDR1 and CDR2 are LGHNA and YSLEER. CDR3 sequence: CASSQDLVGTRGDEKLFF. Here the CDR3 DNA reads TGCGCCAGCAGCCAAGATTTGGTCGGAACGAGGGGGGATGAAAAACTGTTTTTT.

This chain joins TRBV19 and TRBJ2-7; 8 bases match TRBD2. V shed 8 bases, J shed 1 base, and the junction held 10 bases outside the gene matches. Germline V gene sequence: CDR1 LNHDA, CDR2 SQIVND (reference sequence). This CDR3 contains 15 residues. CDR3 nucleotides: TGTGCCAGTCAAGTAAGCGGGAGTGAATCCTACGAGCAGTACTTC. It yields the protein CASQVSGSESYEQYF.

Concerning this clone itself: The same CDR3 also results from other DNA sequences found in this sample. The chain couples TRBV6-1 to TRBJ1-1, with D tentatively TRBD1 (5 bases). Trimming took off 5 bases at V and 0 bases at J, with 7 bases between the two ends. CDR1 is MNHNS, CDR2 SASEGT, per germline. The CDR3 totals 13 residues. The CDR3 here is CASSRTLNTEAFF. The CDR3 DNA sequence: TGTGCCAGCAGTAGGACACTGAACACTGAAGCTTTCTTT.

In this sample, this clone turned up once. This rearrangement joins TRBV9 to TRBJ1-1, with TRBD1 matching over 7 bases. The CDR3 is 16 amino acids. After removal of 3 bases from V and 0 bases from J, the junction contained 8 bases not matched to a gene. Germline CDR1 is SGDLS and CDR2 is YYNGEE. For the CDR3, the DNA is TGTGCCAGCAGCGGGTCCGGGACAGTCATGAACACTGAAGCTTTCTTT. This gives the protein CASSGSGTVMNTEAFF.

The gene calls are TRBV28 and TRBJ2-2; 14 nucleotides match TRBD2. CDR1 is MDHEN, CDR2 SYDVKM, per germline. The V and J ends lost 7 bases and 6 bases, in that order; junction bases with no gene match: 7. The CDR3 loop spans 16 amino acids. The CDR3 sequence is CASTKTSGRAPGELFF. The CDR3 region has the DNA TGTGCCAGCACCAAGACTAGCGGGAGGGCCCCCGGGGAGCTGTTTTTT.

The chain links TRBV30 to TRBJ2-2; D gene uncertain. Germline CDR1 is GTSNPN and CDR2 is SVGIG (reference sequence). V was shortened by 5 bases and J by 4 bases, with 11 bases between the two germline ends. The CDR3 spans 13 residues. This CDR3 is CAWCPTRTGELFF. DNA of the CDR3: TGTGCCTGGTGTCCGACACGCACCGGGGAGCTGTTTTTT.

J is TRBJ2-1 and V is TRBV28, with TRBD1 identical over 7 bases. With 6 bases clipped from V and 8 bases from J, the junction kept 10 bases outside the gene matches. Germline values: CDR1 MDHEN, CDR2 SYDVKM. The CDR3 has 14 residues. The CDR3 here is CASRSMDRRDEQFF. The CDR3 DNA sequence: TGTGCCAGCAGATCCATGGACAGGCGTGATGAGCAGTTCTTC.

V usage is TRBV9 and J usage is TRBJ2-7, with 7 positions matching TRBD1. Looked up from germline, CDR1 is SGDLS and CDR2 is YYNGEE. The V segment lost 0 bases and the J segment 3 bases; nucleotides outside the gene matches: 6. The CDR3 length is 15 residues. CDR3 region: CASSVVRQGHYEQYF. CDR3 nucleotide sequence: TGTGCCAGCAGCGTAGTTCGACAGGGCCACTACGAGCAGTACTTC.

CDR3 region: CASSPGGANEKLFF. The CDR3 coding sequence is TGTGCCAGCAGCCCGGGGGGGGCTAATGAAAAACTGTTTTTT. The rearrangement uses TRBV9 and TRBJ1-4, with D perhaps TRBD1 (5 bases). The CDR3 is made up of 14 amino acids. Germline values: CDR1 SGDLS, CDR2 YYNGEE. V lost 4 bases to trimming and J lost 3 bases, with 10 bases between them.

V and J are TRBV5-4 and TRBJ2-5, with a possible D match to TRBD2 (5 bases). The CDR3 is 13 residues long. Between the trimmed V and J ends, which lost 2 bases and 1 base, there was a span of 6 bases. Germline CDR1 reads SGHNT; CDR2 reads YYREEE (reference sequence). CDR3 protein: CASSLAVQETQYF. Written as DNA, the CDR3 is TGTGCCAGCAGCTTAGCGGTCCAAGAGACCCAGTACTTC.

The table lists this clone with a count of one. This chain joins TRBV28 and TRBJ2-7; D possibly corresponds to TRBD1 (6 bases). The ends were cut back, 4 bases at V and 3 bases at J, with 13 bases in the middle. Germline loops: CDR1 MDHEN, CDR2 SYDVKM. The CDR3 length is 14 residues. CDR3 residues: CASSSGEKGYEQYF. The CDR3 DNA follows: TGTGCCAGCAGTTCAGGGGAGAAGGGCTACGAGCAGTACTTC.

The chain joins TRBV19 to TRBJ2-6, with 7 nucleotides matching TRBD1. CDR1 is LNHDA, CDR2 SQIVND, per germline (reference sequence). The CDR3 covers 17 residues. Germline trimming cut 7 bases from V and 2 bases from J; bases unmatched to any gene: 11. The CDR3 reads CASNDREGVTGANVLTF. As DNA, the CDR3 is TGTGCCAGTAATGACAGGGAAGGAGTCACTGGGGCCAACGTCCTGACTTTC.

This chain joins TRBV6-1 and TRBJ2-6; D is perhaps TRBD1 (5 bases). This CDR3 has 13 amino acids. Trimming left V 10 bases short and J 0 bases short, with 7 bases between. Germline V gene sequence: CDR1 MNHNS, CDR2 SASEGT. The CDR3 here is CATRDSGANVLTF. Here the CDR3 DNA reads TGTGCCACCAGGGACTCTGGGGCCAACGTCCTGACTTTC.

This clone was seen just once. The J gene is TRBJ1-4, the V gene TRBV2; 9 bases align to TRBD1. With V trimmed by 11 bases and J by 8 bases, 18 bases remained unmatched. The CDR3 is made up of 16 amino acids. The germline gives CDR1 SNHLY, CDR2 FYNNEI. The CDR3 DNA reads TGTGCCTCAAGAGGGACAGGGCTTACTAGGGGAGAAAAACTGTTTTTT. As protein: CASRGTGLTRGEKLFF.

V gene TRBV11-2 combines with J gene TRBJ1-5; D is possibly TRBD1 (5 bases). Germline values: CDR1 SGHAT, CDR2 FQNNGV. The CDR3 is made up of 15 amino acids. Deletions cut 2 bases from V and 6 bases from J, with 14 bases between. The CDR3 here is CASSLWGSGSQPQHF. The CDR3 DNA follows: TGTGCCAGCAGCTTATGGGGGTCGGGGAGTCAGCCCCAGCATTTT.

In DNA, the CDR3 is TGTGCCAGCCCAGGAGGGGGAACAGATACGCAGTATTTT. Translation: CASPGGGTDTQYF. The chain has TRBV6-4 and TRBJ2-3; the D call may be TRBD1 or TRBD2 (6 bases each). The CDR3 extends over 13 amino acids. The V gene's germline CDR1 is MRHNA and CDR2 SNTAGT. Trimming shortened V by 8 bases and J by 3 bases, and 12 bases separated the two germline ends.